Listed below are T cell receptor beta chains from one sample, sequenced in a study of shared clonotypes between healthy human individuals. Libraries were prepared by immunoSEQ multiplex PCR; TCRdb keeps only in-frame clonotypes and omits some of them. This sample yields 500,000 to 550,000 clones, of which roughly 95% are seen a single time; under 0.065% belongs to the top ten. The sample was naive CD4+ T cells sorted from blood. The source is a woman aged 25 to 45 in good health. Both conserved end residues are part of each CDR3. D genes are given only for firm matches. The size entry is marked missing in some rows and otherwise reads once, few, many or a size class.

.	TRBV13	.	TRBJ2-1	TGTGCCAGCAGCCGACAGAACGTCCAGGGTGAGCAGTTCTTC	CASSRQNVQGEQFF
.	TRBV6-6	.	TRBJ2-7	TGTGCCAGCACGGCAAGCGGCTATCGCTACGAGCAGTACTTC	CASTASGYRYEQYF
.	TRBV7-8	TRBD1	TRBJ2-7	TGTGCCAGCAGCCCCCGGGACAGCCCTACCTACGAGCAGTACTTC	CASSPRDSPTYEQYF
once	TRBV25-1	.	TRBJ2-1	TGTGCCAGCAGTGAATATGATCACAATGAGCAGTTCTTC	CASSEYDHNEQFF
.	TRBV5-4	.	TRBJ1-4	TGTGCCAGCAGCTTGGCCTCGGGCTCTCATGAAAAACTGTTTTTT	CASSLASGSHEKLFF
.	TRBV5-1	.	TRBJ1-1	TGCGCCAGCAGCTTGTACCGGGCGGGTGAAGCTTTCTTT	CASSLYRAGEAFF
.	TRBV9	TRBD1	TRBJ1-2	TGTGCCAGCAGCACCTCGGGACAGAGCAACTATGGCTACACCTTC	CASSTSGQSNYGYTF
.	TRBV10-1	.	TRBJ2-7	TGCGCCAGCAGTGAGGGATACTCCTACGAGCAGTACTTC	CASSEGYSYEQYF
.	TRBV15	.	TRBJ2-7	TGTGCCACCTCTCGGAAAAACTCCTACGAGCAGTACTTC	CATSRKNSYEQYF
once	TRBV27	TRBD1	TRBJ1-1	TGTGCCAGCAGTGAAAGGACAGGCCCAGGCGCTGAAGCTTTCTTT	CASSERTGPGAEAFF
.	TRBV19	.	TRBJ1-5	TGTGCCAGTACCCCGTACGGGACCCGAAGCAATCAGCCCCAGCATTTT	CASTPYGTRSNQPQHF
.	TRBV27	.	TRBJ1-6	TGTGCCAGCAGTTTATCGGGCCGGGAGAATTCACCCCTCCACTTT	CASSLSGRENSPLHF
.	TRBV5-4	.	TRBJ1-5	TGTGCCAGCAGCTTGGGGGGGGGCAATCAGCCCCAGCATTTT	CASSLGGGNQPQHF
.	TRBV11-3	TRBD2	TRBJ2-1	TGTGCCAGCAGCTCGACTAGCGGGGCGGGTAATGAGCAGTTCTTC	CASSSTSGAGNEQFF
.	TRBV4-2	TRBD2	TRBJ2-4	TGTGCCAGCAGCCATCCTCTTCCGGGACTAGCGGGAGGTTCGACCAAAAACATTCAGTACTTC	CASSHPLPGLAGGSTKNIQYF
once	TRBV2	TRBD2	TRBJ2-7	TGTGCCAGCAGTGAAGCGCTCCTAGCGGGTGTCTACGAGCAGTACTTC	CASSEALLAGVYEQYF
.	TRBV18	TRBD1	TRBJ2-7	TGTGCCAGCTCACCGACAGGGTTGTACGAGCAGTACTTC	CASSPTGLYEQYF
.	TRBV28	.	TRBJ2-3	TGTGCCAGCAGCTCAGGACAGAACACAGATACGCAGTATTTT	CASSSGQNTDTQYF
once	TRBV5-6	TRBD1	TRBJ1-2	TGTGCCAGCAGCTTCCGTCTCCGGGACAGAGGGGGCTACACCTTC	CASSFRLRDRGGYTF
.	TRBV2	TRBD1	TRBJ1-2	TGTGCCAGTTCCCTCGACAGGGACTCGGATGGCTACACCTTC	CASSLDRDSDGYTF
.	TRBV27	.	TRBJ1-1	TGTGCCAGCAGTTTATTAGCTCTTCAGGGGCGAACTGAAGCTTTCTTT	CASSLLALQGRTEAFF
.	TRBV7-9	TRBD1	TRBJ1-4	TGTGCCAGCAGCAGGGGGCATGAAAAACTGTTTTTT	CASSRGHEKLFF
.	TRBV5-1	.	TRBJ1-2	TGCGCCAGCAGCTCAAGACAGCATGGCTACACCTTC	CASSSRQHGYTF
.	TRBV29-1	.	TRBJ2-7	TGCAGCGTTGAGGACAGACCTTACGAGCAGTACTTC	CSVEDRPYEQYF